The rows below give T cell receptor beta chains drawn from one sample of a study of blood T cells in healthy people across ages. Each CDR3 protein gets one entry after TCRdb re-called the 5' RACE reads with MiXCR. The sample has about 780,000 distinct CDR3 sequences; less than 60% are singletons. The sample consisted of blood. These TCRs come from an older man in good health. The CDR3 runs from the conserved cysteine through the conserved F or W. Each record gives: J gene, V gene, clone size, D gene, CDR3 protein, CDR3 DNA. D genes are given only for firm matches. Clone size is shown for a subset of rows, as once, few, many or a class of expanded clone.

>TRBJ2-3|TRBV4-1|-|TRBD2
CASSQGLAGVIDTQYF
TGCGCCAGCAGCCAAGGGCTAGCGGGAGTGATAGATACGCAGTATTTT
>TRBJ2-5|TRBV5-1|-|-
CASSLGPAGPYETQYF
TGCGCCAGCAGCTTGGGACCCGCGGGCCCGTATGAGACCCAGTACTTC
>TRBJ2-7|TRBV5-1|many|TRBD2
CASRLAGGYEQYF
TGCGCCAGCAGGCTAGCGGGGGGCTACGAGCAGTACTTC
>TRBJ2-2|TRBV27|-|-
CASKERRGELFF
TGTGCCAGCAAGGAGCGTAGAGGGGAGCTGTTTTTT
>TRBJ2-1|TRBV29-1|many|TRBD1
CSARSFGTGGGNEQFF
TGCAGCGCCCGGTCCTTCGGGACAGGGGGTGGCAATGAGCAGTTCTTC
>TRBJ2-7|TRBV29-1|once|-
CSVEWDTSYNEQYF
TGCAGCGTTGAGTGGGACACCTCCTACAATGAGCAGTACTTC
>TRBJ2-1|TRBV5-1|many|TRBD2
CASSRTSGNNEQFF
TGCGCCAGCAGCCGGACTAGCGGAAACAATGAGCAGTTCTTC
>TRBJ2-3|TRBV2|-|-
CASNFLFAGGDTQYF
TGTGCCAGCAATTTTCTCTTCGCAGGCGGTGATACGCAGTATTTT
>TRBJ2-7|TRBV7-9|-|-
CASSPTGVSEQYF
TGTGCCAGCAGCCCGACAGGTGTGAGCGAGCAGTACTTC
>TRBJ2-7|TRBV12-3/TRBV12-4|-|TRBD1
CASSLGIFGTGTYEQYF
TGTGCCAGCAGTTTAGGCATCTTCGGGACAGGGACCTACGAGCAGTACTTC
>TRBJ2-6|TRBV2|once|TRBD2
CASSGLAGANSGANVLTF
TGTGCCAGCAGTGGACTAGCGGGGGCCAACTCTGGGGCCAACGTCCTGACTTTC
>TRBJ2-7|TRBV20-1|once|TRBD1
CSFPGQTYNEQYF
TGCAGTTTTCCGGGACAGACCTACAATGAGCAGTACTTC
>TRBJ2-7|TRBV6-2/TRBV6-3|-|-
CASSLWADSKVEQYF
TGTGCCAGCAGTCTTTGGGCTGACTCCAAGGTCGAGCAGTACTTC
>TRBJ2-6|TRBV11-1|-|-
CASSLQDLRSGANVLTF
TGTGCCAGCAGCTTACAGGATCTTCGCTCTGGGGCCAACGTCCTGACTTTC
>TRBJ2-1|TRBV7-9|-|TRBD2
CASSLGFGARSGSNEQFF
TGTGCCAGCAGCTTAGGATTCGGGGCTAGGAGCGGGAGCAATGAGCAGTTCTTC
>TRBJ1-2|TRBV7-2|-|-
CASSSLGEYYGYTF
TGTGCCAGCAGCTCCCTCGGGGAGTACTATGGCTACACCTTC
>TRBJ2-5|TRBV29-1|-|TRBD1
CSVTGQGGLETQYF
TGCAGCGTAACTGGACAGGGGGGTCTAGAGACCCAGTACTTC
>TRBJ2-1|TRBV7-2|many|-
CASSVDRYNEQFF
TGTGCCAGCAGCGTAGACCGCTACAATGAGCAGTTCTTC
>TRBJ1-5|TRBV12-3/TRBV12-4|-|TRBD1
CASSTDRSLNQPQHF
TGTGCCAGCAGTACGGACAGGAGTCTCAATCAGCCCCAGCATTTT
>TRBJ2-7|TRBV20-1|many|TRBD2
CSARDARGGERNEQYF
TGCAGTGCTAGAGATGCGCGCGGGGGAGAGCGGAACGAGCAGTACTTC
>TRBJ2-2|TRBV18|-|-
CASSPRGASNTGELFF
TGTGCCAGCTCACCACGGGGAGCATCAAACACCGGGGAGCTGTTTTTT
>TRBJ2-7|TRBV20-1|few|TRBD1
CSARDFGQGAREQYF
TGCAGTGCTAGAGATTTCGGACAGGGGGCGCGGGAGCAGTACTTC
>TRBJ2-7|TRBV12-3/TRBV12-4|few|-
CASSLSGMGAYF
TGTGCCAGCAGCCTCTCTGGCATGGGTGCGTACTTC
>TRBJ2-3|TRBV25-1|few|-
CASSEYDRADTQYF
TGTGCCAGCAGTGAATATGACCGGGCAGATACGCAGTATTTT
>TRBJ2-7|TRBV6-5|-|TRBD1
CASSSPGQGVIEQYF
TGTGCCAGCAGCAGCCCCGGACAGGGGGTAATTGAGCAGTACTTC
>TRBJ2-7|TRBV11-2|-|TRBD2
CASSSYLSGISYEQYF
TGTGCCAGCAGCTCGTATCTTAGCGGGATTAGTTACGAGCAGTACTTC
>TRBJ2-1|TRBV7-3|once|TRBD2
CASSSGGDSYNEQFF
TGTGCCAGCAGCTCGGGGGGGGACTCCTACAATGAGCAGTTCTTC
>TRBJ1-1|TRBV5-1|-|TRBD1
CASSGGTVATEAFF
TGCGCCAGCAGCGGGGGGACAGTTGCCACTGAAGCTTTCTTT
>TRBJ1-2|TRBV7-2|many|TRBD1
CASSARQGAYGYTF
TGTGCCAGCAGCGCTCGACAGGGGGCCTATGGCTACACCTTC
>TRBJ1-1|TRBV24-1|-|-
CATSRTGTSGTEAFF
TGTGCCACTTCCCGAACCGGGACCTCAGGGACTGAAGCTTTCTTT
>TRBJ2-5|TRBV29-1|-|TRBD2
CSASLAGGKETQYF
TGCAGCGCCTCGCTAGCGGGGGGGAAAGAGACCCAGTACTTC
>TRBJ2-1|TRBV7-6|-|TRBD2
CASSPAVTSGSLDNEQFF
TGTGCCAGCAGCCCCGCAGTGACTAGCGGGAGTTTGGACAATGAGCAGTTCTTC
>TRBJ2-7|TRBV5-1|many|-
CASSLPSYEQYF
TGTGCCAGCAGTTTACCATCCTACGAGCAGTACTTC
>TRBJ2-1|TRBV5-4|-|-
CASSAYKTQFF
TGTGCCAGCAGCGCTTACAAAACACAGTTCTTC
>TRBJ2-2|TRBV10-3|-|TRBD1
CAIRPGQGNTGELFF
TGTGCCATCAGACCGGGACAGGGTAACACCGGGGAGCTGTTTTTT
>TRBJ1-1|TRBV12-3/TRBV12-4|-|-
CASNWLGTEAFF
TGTGCCAGCAACTGGTTAGGAACTGAAGCTTTCTTT
>TRBJ2-7|TRBV29-1|few|-
CSALSAYEQYF
TGCAGCGCTCTGAGCGCCTACGAGCAGTACTTC
>TRBJ2-1|TRBV18|few|TRBD1
CASSQTGGRNEQFF
TGTGCCAGCTCACAGACAGGGGGTCGGAATGAGCAGTTCTTC
>TRBJ2-5|TRBV12-3/TRBV12-4|-|TRBD2
CASILSGRAGETQYF
TGTGCCAGCATACTGAGCGGGAGGGCCGGGGAGACCCAGTACTTC
>TRBJ2-6|TRBV20-1|-|-
CSARDQGFSPRSGANVLTF
TGCAGTGCTAGAGATCAGGGGTTTTCCCCCCGGTCTGGGGCCAACGTCCTGACTTTC
>TRBJ2-1|TRBV7-3|few|-
CASSVTGRGNEQFF
TGTGCCAGCAGCGTAACCGGGAGAGGCAATGAGCAGTTCTTC
>TRBJ2-7|TRBV5-1|few|TRBD2
CASSRTSGRFDEQYF
TGCGCCAGCAGCAGGACTAGCGGGAGGTTCGACGAGCAGTACTTC
>TRBJ1-4|TRBV6-6|few|-
CASSYSRAIGNEKLFF
TGTGCCAGCAGTTACTCCAGGGCGATCGGGAATGAAAAACTGTTTTTT
>TRBJ2-1|TRBV7-2|-|TRBD2
CASSPRRGGRRAYNEQFF
TGTGCCAGCAGCCCGAGGCGGGGCGGGAGACGCGCTTACAATGAGCAGTTCTTC
>TRBJ2-1|TRBV20-1|few|TRBD2
CSARDYLGTSGSVYNEQFF
TGCAGTGCTAGAGATTATTTGGGGACTAGCGGGAGTGTCTACAATGAGCAGTTCTTC
>TRBJ2-7|TRBV19|-|-
CASRQRGGSYEQYF
TGTGCCAGTCGGCAAAGGGGGGGGTCCTACGAGCAGTACTTC
>TRBJ2-5|TRBV7-2|-|TRBD1
CASSLGYRGETQYF
TGTGCCAGCAGCTTAGGATACAGGGGAGAGACCCAGTACTTC
>TRBJ1-4|TRBV11-3|-|-
CASSLDLSAEKLFF
TGTGCCAGCAGCTTAGATCTCTCAGCTGAAAAACTGTTTTTT
>TRBJ2-2|TRBV5-1|once|TRBD2
CASSELAGGTGELFF
TGCGCCAGCAGCGAATTAGCGGGAGGTACCGGGGAGCTGTTTTTT
>TRBJ2-5|TRBV20-1|-|TRBD2
CSARTSDETQYF
TGCAGTGCGCGGACTAGCGATGAGACCCAGTACTTC
>TRBJ2-3|TRBV6-5|-|-
CASSRQANTDTQYF
TGTGCCAGCAGTCGACAGGCCAACACAGATACGCAGTATTTT